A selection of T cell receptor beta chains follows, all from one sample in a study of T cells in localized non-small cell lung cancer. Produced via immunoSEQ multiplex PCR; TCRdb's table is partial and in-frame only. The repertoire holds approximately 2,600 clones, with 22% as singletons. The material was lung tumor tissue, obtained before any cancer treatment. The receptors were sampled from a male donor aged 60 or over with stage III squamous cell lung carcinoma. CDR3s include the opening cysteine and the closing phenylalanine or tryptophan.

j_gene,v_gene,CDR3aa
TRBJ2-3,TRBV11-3,CASSSPQGRTDTQYF
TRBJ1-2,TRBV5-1,CASSPRWEALHGYTF
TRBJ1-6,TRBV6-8,CASSKRDGGPYNSPLHF
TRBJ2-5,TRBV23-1,CASSQERGTSGGETQYF
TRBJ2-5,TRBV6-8,CASTGVLETQYF
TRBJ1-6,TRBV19,CASSIREPNSPLHF
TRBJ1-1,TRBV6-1,CASSEGRITEAFF
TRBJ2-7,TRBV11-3,CASSFYGVRDEQYF
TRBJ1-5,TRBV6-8,CASSYRLDQPQHF
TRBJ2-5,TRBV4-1,CASSQVAGEETQYF
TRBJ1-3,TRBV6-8,CASSRDNRSGNTIYF
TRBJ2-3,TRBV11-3,CASSFWARGIGGTDTQYF
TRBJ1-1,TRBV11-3,CASSPTGSMNTEAFF
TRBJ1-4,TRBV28,CASSLGQESEKLFF
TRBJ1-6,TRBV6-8,CAISVDRRRNSPLHF
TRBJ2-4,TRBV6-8,CASSLAKNIQYF
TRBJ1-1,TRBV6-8,CASSYSTTEAFF
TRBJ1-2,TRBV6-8,CASTPDRGRGYTF
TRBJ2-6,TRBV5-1,CASSSSGSGANVLTF
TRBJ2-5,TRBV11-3,CASSQRTRLAVETQYF
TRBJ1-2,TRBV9,CASSVGPLPSNYGYTF
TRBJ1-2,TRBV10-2,CASLGGKRIRYGYTF
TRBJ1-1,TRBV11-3,CASRLQGTSGTEAFF
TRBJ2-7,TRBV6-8,CASSLAWESYEQYF
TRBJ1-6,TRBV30,CAWDDRGVSPLHF
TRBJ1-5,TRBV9,CASRAQGAGQPQHF
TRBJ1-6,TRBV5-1,CASNSGAGTGNSPLHF
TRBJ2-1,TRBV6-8,CASSLPGRSYNEQFF
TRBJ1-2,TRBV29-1,CSVGTGGDYGYTF
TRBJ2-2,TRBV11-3,CASSPRRGGTTGELFF
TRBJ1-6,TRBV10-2,CASSEQRGSAPLHF
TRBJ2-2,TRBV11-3,CASSFRAVSPSGELFF
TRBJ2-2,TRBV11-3,CASSKGQGTGELFF
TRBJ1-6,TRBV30,CAWSDGGTKGNSPLHF
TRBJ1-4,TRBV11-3,CASSLVPTGAGEKLFF
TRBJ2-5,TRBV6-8,CASSFLAFQETQYF
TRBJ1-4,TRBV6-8,CASRLSNEKLFF
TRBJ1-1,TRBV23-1,CASGQLLNTEAFF
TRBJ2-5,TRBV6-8,CARESDNQETQYF
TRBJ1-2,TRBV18,CASSKSGDNYGYTF
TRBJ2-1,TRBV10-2,CASDLAGGGNEQFF
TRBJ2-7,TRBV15,CATSRDPGTGRNEQYF